Listed here are 22 T cell receptor beta chains from one sample, sequenced in a study of cytomegalovirus exposure and HLA in healthy donors. In the PCR, 60 Vbeta and 13 Jbeta primers were used. Repertoires were generated with immunoSEQ multiplex PCR, while TCRdb's copy carries only in-frame clones and drops some. Of 150,000 to 250,000 clones detected, 82% appear once; the ten largest clones hold 6.5%. Sequencing was carried out using PBMCs. These receptors all stem from a woman in her forties or fifties in good health and CMV-seropositive.

V and J are TRBV5-8 and TRBJ2-7, with TRBD2 matching over 11 bases. Germline assignment: CDR1 SGHTS and CDR2 YDEGEE. This CDR3 contains 15 residues. Unmatched junction bases numbered 6, after V lost 4 bases and J lost 3 bases. CDR3 loop: CASSRRLAGFYEQYF. In DNA, the CDR3 is TGTGCCAGCAGCCGAAGACTAGCGGGGTTCTACGAGCAGTACTTC. Looking up the rest from reference TRBV5-8 and TRBJ2-7 gives the full variable domain: EAGVTQSPTHLIKTRGQQATLRCSPISGHTSVYWYQQALGLGLQFLLWYDEGEERNRGNFPPRFSGRQFPNYSSELNVNALELEDSALYLCASSRRLAGFYEQYFGPGTRLTVT.

The chain is built from TRBV19 and TRBJ2-2; 7 bases fit TRBD1. V shed 5 bases and J 2 bases; nucleotides not matched to a gene: 5. Looked up from germline, CDR1 is LNHDA and CDR2 is SQIVND (reference sequence). This CDR3 has 15 residues. DNA of the CDR3: TGTGCCAGTAGTCACAGGGACAGCAACACCGGGGAGCTGTTTTTT. Translation: CASSHRDSNTGELFF.

This chain connects TRBV4-3 to TRBJ2-3, with TRBD2 matching over 11 bases. V lost 3 bases and J lost 2; bases outside the gene matches: 4. CDR3 size: 16 residues. From germline, CDR1 is LGHNA and CDR2 YSLEER. The CDR3 DNA is TGCGCCAGCAGCCAGGGTAGCGGGGGGGCCACAGATACGCAGTATTTT. Its translation: CASSQGSGGATDTQYF.

V and J are TRBV4-1 and TRBJ2-7; 9 bases are shared with TRBD2. CDR3 length: 16 residues. CDR1 and CDR2 (germline): MGHRA, YSYEKL. J gave up 2 bases and V 0 bases, and 5 bases lay outside the gene matches. CDR3 sequence (DNA): TGCGCCAGCAGCCAAGATCCACTAGCGGGTGCCTACGAGCAGTACTTC. This codes for CASSQDPLAGAYEQYF.

This rearrangement joins TRBV4-1 to TRBJ2-7, with 8 bases fitting TRBD2. CDR1 MGHRA and CDR2 YSYEKL come from the germline V gene. CDR3 length: 15 amino acids. Trimming removed 1 base from V and 2 bases from J; junction bases left unmatched: 4. For the CDR3, the DNA is TGCGCCAGCAGCCAAGTTGGGCGGGGGGCCTACGAGCAGTACTTC. Translating gives CASSQVGRGAYEQYF.

The chain recombines TRBV14 with TRBJ1-1; maybe TRBD1 (5 bases). The V end was cut by 4 bases, the J end by 5 bases, with 17 bases between. There are 15 residues in the CDR3. Per germline, CDR1 SGHDN and CDR2 FVKESK. CDR3 sequence reads: CASSRFMGGRTEAFF. The CDR3 bases are TGTGCCAGCAGCCGATTCATGGGGGGGAGGACTGAAGCTTTCTTT.

The genes are TRBV5-1 and TRBJ2-1, with 9 bases lining up with TRBD1. Germline V lookup: CDR1 SGHRS, CDR2 YFSETQ. J was trimmed by 13 bases and V by 2 bases; bases with no gene match: 10. The CDR3 extends over 14 amino acids. The DNA for the CDR3 is TGCGCCAGCAGCTTACAGACAGGGGGGTTTCCCCAGTTCTTC. Its translation: CASSLQTGGFPQFF.

The chain is built from TRBV5-4 and TRBJ2-7; 9 bases match TRBD1. Trimming at V came to 4 bases and at J to 4 bases, leaving 9 bases not matched to a gene. There are 15 residues in the CDR3. The germline gives CDR1 SGHNT, CDR2 YYREEE (reference sequence). In DNA form, the CDR3 reads TGTGCCAGCAGCCAAGAACCGGGACAGGGATACGAGCAGTACTTC. This codes for CASSQEPGQGYEQYF.

This clone has a single count. One end of the junction does not line up with germline, which may come from a read error. J is TRBJ2-1 and V is TRBV7-2; 10 nucleotides line up with TRBD2. Germline-derived CDR1 and CDR2 are SGHTA and FQGNSA. CDR3 length: 16 amino acids. CDR3 coding DNA: TGTGCCAGCAGCGTAGCTTTAGCGGGAGGCCACAATGAGCAGTTCTTC. It codes for CASSVALAGGHNEQFF. Using reference TRBV7-2 and TRBJ2-1 for the parts outside the CDR3, the full variable domain is GAGVSQSPSNKVTEKGKDVELRCDPISGHTALYWYRQSLGQGLEFLIYFQGNSAPDKSGLPSDRFSAERTGGSVSTLTIQRTQQEDSAVYLCASSVALAGGHNEQFFGPGTRLTVL.

The gene calls are TRBV18 and TRBJ2-2, with D tentatively TRBD2 (5 bases). Germline lookup yields CDR1 KGHSH and CDR2 LQKENI. The CDR3 consists of 15 residues. The V end was cut by 2 bases, the J end by 7 bases, with 14 bases between. The CDR3 sequence: CASSPGQDSIGELFF. CDR3 DNA: TGTGCCAGCTCACCAGGGCAGGACTCAATCGGGGAGCTGTTTTTT.

The chain recombines TRBV28 with TRBJ1-1; tentative D call: TRBD1 (6 bases). V dropped 5 bases and J dropped 5 bases, with 9 bases sitting between them. This CDR3 has 12 amino acids. CDR1 and CDR2 from the germline V gene are MDHEN and SYDVKM. The CDR3 reads CASSVTGTEAFF. The CDR3 bases are TGTGCCAGCAGTGTCACAGGGACTGAAGCTTTCTTT. Looking up the rest from reference TRBV28 and TRBJ1-1 gives the full variable domain: DVKVTQSSRYLVKRTGEKVFLECVQDMDHENMFWYRQDPGLGLRLIYFSYDVKMKEKGDIPEGYSVSREKKERFSLILESASTNQTSMYLCASSVTGTEAFFGQGTRLTVV.

This chain uses TRBV11-2 with TRBJ2-1; 11 nucleotides line up with TRBD2. The V gene's germline CDR1 is SGHAT and CDR2 FQNNGV. The CDR3 is 15 amino acids. V was pared by 3 bases and J by 3 bases, with 1 base of the junction left unmatched. The CDR3: CASSFSGGGYNEQFF. The CDR3 DNA is TGTGCCAGCAGCTTTAGCGGGGGGGGCTACAATGAGCAGTTCTTC.

This clone has just a few counts. This chain links TRBV5-4 with TRBJ2-7; TRBD1 matches at 8 bases. Trimming took 5 bases from V and 0 from J; bases not matched to a gene: 7. CDR1 SGHNT and CDR2 YYREEE come from the germline V gene (reference sequence). The CDR3 is made up of 15 amino acids. CDR3 amino acids: CASSTRQGPSYEQYF. In DNA, the CDR3 is TGTGCCAGCAGTACCAGACAGGGGCCCTCCTACGAGCAGTACTTC. The whole variable domain, filled in from reference TRBV5-4 and TRBJ2-7, reads ETGVTQSPTHLIKTRGQQVTLRCSSQSGHNTVSWYQQALGQGPQFIFQYYREEENGRGNFPPRFSGLQFPNYSSELNVNALELDDSALYLCASSTRQGPSYEQYFGPGTRLTVT.

This clone was picked up a small number of times. At one end, the junction sequence differs from germline, possibly due to a read error. J is TRBJ2-6 and V is TRBV7-9; D call uncertain. CDR1 and CDR2 from the germline V gene are SEHNR and FQNEAQ (reference sequence). The CDR3 is made up of 13 amino acids. In DNA, the CDR3 is TGTTCCAGCTCTCGAGGTGGGGCCAACGTCCTGACTTTC. Residues: CSSSRGGANVLTF.

This clone has only a few counts. The V call is TRBV18, the J call TRBJ1-2; 7 positions agree with TRBD1. The V gene end was trimmed by 5 bases and the J gene end by 3 bases; junction bases not matched to a gene: 3. CDR3 length equals 13 residues. The V gene's germline CDR1 is KGHSH and CDR2 LQKENI. The CDR3 DNA is TGTGCCAGCTCAACTGGGACAGACTATGGCTACACCTTC. Translated: CASSTGTDYGYTF.

A single count supports this clone. The chain employs TRBV6-5 and TRBJ1-3; 7 nucleotides agree with TRBD1. The CDR3 is 15 amino acids. J was trimmed by 1 base and V by 6 bases; bases with no gene match: 6. CDR1 MNHEY and CDR2 SVGAGI come from the germline V gene. The CDR3 loop is CASRAQGGSGNTIYF. The CDR3 DNA reads as TGTGCCAGCAGGGCCCAGGGGGGATCTGGAAACACCATATATTTT.

The CDR3 reads CAWSGARGSINQPQHF. DNA for the CDR3: TGTGCCTGGAGTGGGGCCAGGGGAAGTATCAATCAGCCCCAGCATTTT. V gene TRBV30 combines with J gene TRBJ1-5; possible D gene TRBD1, 6 bases. Germline CDR1 and CDR2: GTSNPN and SVGIG (reference sequence). Between the trimmed V and J ends, which lost 1 base and 3 bases, there was a span of 16 bases. This CDR3 spans 16 amino acids.

The CDR3 protein is CASRIAGSGGELFF. CDR3 DNA sequence: TGCGCCAGCAGGATAGCCGGTTCGGGCGGGGAGCTGTTTTTT. The V and J genes are TRBV10-2 and TRBJ2-2; unclear D gene. CDR1 is WSHSY, CDR2 SAAADI, per germline. The CDR3 loop spans 14 amino acids. V shed 6 bases and J shed 7 bases, with 15 bases lying between them.

The chain has TRBV5-4 and TRBJ2-5; TRBD1 aligns across 8 bases. V shed 4 bases, J shed 5 bases, and the junction held 10 bases outside the gene matches. Per the germline V gene, CDR1 is SGHNT and CDR2 is YYREEE (reference sequence). The CDR3 totals 15 residues. CDR3 amino acids: CASSLWTGKGETQYF. CDR3 DNA: TGTGCCAGCAGCCTCTGGACAGGGAAGGGCGAGACCCAGTACTTC.

J is TRBJ1-1 and V is TRBV5-4; 8 bases are a match to TRBD1. V dropped 2 bases and J dropped 4; count of bases not matched to a gene: 10. CDR3 length: 16 amino acids. In germline, CDR1 is SGHNT, CDR2 YYREEE (reference sequence). DNA for the CDR3: TGTGCCAGCAGCTTACCGAGACAGGGGTTAGCCACTGAAGCTTTCTTT. It translates to CASSLPRQGLATEAFF.

The V call is TRBV28, the J call TRBJ2-5; TRBD2 aligns across 9 bases. The CDR3 length is 16 residues. V trimming: 6 bases; J trimming: 4 bases; junction bases outside the gene matches: 12. Germline CDR1 is MDHEN and CDR2 is SYDVKM. CDR3 sequence reads: CASSKTGLAGLETQYF. CDR3 coding DNA: TGTGCCAGCAGCAAAACGGGGCTAGCGGGATTAGAGACCCAGTACTTC.

This chain links TRBV9 with TRBJ2-1, with D perhaps TRBD1 (5 bases). V lost 0 bases and J lost 6, with 13 bases in between. Germline lookup yields CDR1 SGDLS and CDR2 YYNGEE. The CDR3 loop spans 15 amino acids. CDR3 DNA: TGTGCCAGCAGCGTAGGGGCAGGGCCGTTCAATGAGCAGTTCTTC. This encodes CASSVGAGPFNEQFF.